Below, 6 T cell receptor beta chains from the same sample are listed, as sequenced in a study of OX40 agonist ivuxolimab in advanced cancers. Generated by immunoSEQ multiplex PCR, the TCRdb table keeps only in-frame clones and is missing some. This table holds tens of thousands of clones, approximately 88% found once. The sequencing used CD4+ or CD8+ T cells sorted from blood, collected in a trial of the OX40 agonist ivuxolimab. The receptors come from an adult with an advanced solid tumor such as melanoma, head and neck, liver or kidney cancer.

Only one count was recorded for this clone. The rearrangement links TRBV29-1 to TRBJ1-1, with a weak D call TRBD1 (5 bases). The CDR3 has 13 residues. V was shortened by 8 bases and J by 5 bases, with 18 bases between the two germline ends. The germline V gene has CDR1 SQVTM and CDR2 ANQGSEA. The CDR3 DNA reads as TGCAGCACCCGGGAGGGGAGCTATACTGAAGCTTTCTTT. Its translation is CSTREGSYTEAFF.

This chain joins TRBV19 and TRBJ1-5; a possible D gene is TRBD1 (5 bases). In germline, CDR1 is LNHDA, CDR2 SQIVND (reference sequence). V was pared by 5 bases and J by 2 bases, with 19 bases between. CDR3 length equals 17 residues. CDR3 in amino acids: CASSFYGGRFGNQPQHF. DNA for the CDR3: TGTGCCAGTAGTTTCTACGGGGGGAGGTTTGGCAATCAGCCCCAGCATTTT. Using reference TRBV19 and TRBJ1-5 for the parts outside the CDR3, the full variable domain is DGGITQSPKYLFRKEGQNVTLSCEQNLNHDAMYWYRQDPGQGLRLIYYSQIVNDFQKGDIAEGYSVSREKKESFPLTVTSAQKNPTAFYLCASSFYGGRFGNQPQHFGDGTRLSIL.

The CDR3 protein is CASSGTGGYGYTF. DNA of the CDR3: TGTGCCAGCAGCGGGACAGGGGGCTATGGCTACACCTTC. The chain recombines TRBV2 with TRBJ1-2, with 11 bases fitting TRBD1. The CDR3 is 13 amino acids. With 6 bases clipped from V and 4 bases from J, the junction kept 1 base outside the gene matches. CDR1 is SNHLY, CDR2 FYNNEI, per germline.

The CDR3 reads CASSPFVSSYEQYF. The CDR3 coding sequence is TGTGCCAGCAGCCCGTTTGTCAGCTCCTACGAGCAGTACTTC. This chain links TRBV11-2 with TRBJ2-7; D unclear. The CDR3 extends over 14 amino acids. The germline V gene encodes CDR1 SGHAT and CDR2 FQNNGV. Trimming cost V 5 bases and J 0 bases, with 11 bases left between them. Together with reference TRBV11-2 and TRBJ2-7, the CDR3 gives the full variable domain: EAGVAQSPRYKIIEKRQSVAFWCNPISGHATLYWYQQILGQGPKLLIQFQNNGVVDDSQLPKDRFSAERLKGVDSTLKIQPAKLEDSAVYLCASSPFVSSYEQYFGPGTRLTVT.

The chain has TRBV9 and TRBJ2-2, with 7 bases lining up with TRBD1. The CDR3 contains 14 residues. In germline, CDR1 is SGDLS, CDR2 YYNGEE. The V gene end was trimmed by 3 bases and the J gene end by 1 base; junction bases not matched to a gene: 0. CDR3 DNA: TGTGCCAGCAGCGACAGGGGGAACACCGGGGAGCTGTTTTTT. Protein: CASSDRGNTGELFF. The full variable domain, its missing parts supplied by reference TRBV9 and TRBJ2-2, is DSGVTQTPKHLITATGQRVTLRCSPRSGDLSVYWYQQSLDQGLQFLIQYYNGEERAKGNILERFSAQQFPDLHSELNLSSLELGDSALYFCASSDRGNTGELFFGEGSRLTVL.

The count of this clone is one. The J gene is TRBJ1-4, the V gene TRBV7-8; the match to TRBD1 covers 9 bases. The J segment lost 4 bases and the V segment lost 3 bases, leaving 6 bases of the junction unmatched. This CDR3 has 16 residues. Germline V CDR1 and CDR2: SGHVS, FQNEAQ. The CDR3 protein is CASSFTGGPNNEKLFF. The DNA of the CDR3 is TGTGCCAGCAGCTTCACAGGGGGCCCTAATAATGAAAAACTGTTTTTT.